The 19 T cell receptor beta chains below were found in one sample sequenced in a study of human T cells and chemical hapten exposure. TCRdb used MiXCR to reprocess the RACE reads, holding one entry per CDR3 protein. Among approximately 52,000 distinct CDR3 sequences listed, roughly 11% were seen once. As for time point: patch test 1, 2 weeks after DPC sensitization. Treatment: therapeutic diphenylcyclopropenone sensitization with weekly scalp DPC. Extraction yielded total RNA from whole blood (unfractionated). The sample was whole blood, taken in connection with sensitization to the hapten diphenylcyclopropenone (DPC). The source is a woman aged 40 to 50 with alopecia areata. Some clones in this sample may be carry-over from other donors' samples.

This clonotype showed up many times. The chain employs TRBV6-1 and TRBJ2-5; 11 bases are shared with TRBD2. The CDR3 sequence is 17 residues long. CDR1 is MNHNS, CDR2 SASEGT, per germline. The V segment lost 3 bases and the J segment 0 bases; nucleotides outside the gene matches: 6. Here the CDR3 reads CASSDHLAGGYQETQYF. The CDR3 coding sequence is TGTGCCAGCAGTGACCATCTAGCGGGAGGTTACCAAGAGACCCAGTACTTC.

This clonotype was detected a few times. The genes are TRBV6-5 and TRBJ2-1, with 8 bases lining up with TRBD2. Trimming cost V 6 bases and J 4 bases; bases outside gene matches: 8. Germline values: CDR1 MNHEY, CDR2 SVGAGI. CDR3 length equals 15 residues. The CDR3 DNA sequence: TGTGCCAGCAGCCTCTTTGCGGGAGGATACAATGAGCAGTTCTTC. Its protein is CASSLFAGGYNEQFF.

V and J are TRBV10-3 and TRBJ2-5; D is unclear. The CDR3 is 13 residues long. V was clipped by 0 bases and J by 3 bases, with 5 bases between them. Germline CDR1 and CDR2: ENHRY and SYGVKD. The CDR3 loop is CAISESEEETQYF. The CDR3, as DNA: TGTGCCATCAGTGAGTCAGAGGAAGAGACCCAGTACTTC.

In DNA, the CDR3 is TGTGCCAGCAGCTTAGGCGGACAGGGAGTTCACGGCTACACCTTC. It codes for CASSLGGQGVHGYTF. The rearrangement uses TRBV7-9 and TRBJ1-2, with TRBD1 matching 8 bases. The CDR3 length is 15 residues. Losses at the gene ends were 1 base for V and 8 bases for J; bases not matched to a gene: 9. Germline-derived CDR1 and CDR2 are SEHNR and FQNEAQ (reference sequence).

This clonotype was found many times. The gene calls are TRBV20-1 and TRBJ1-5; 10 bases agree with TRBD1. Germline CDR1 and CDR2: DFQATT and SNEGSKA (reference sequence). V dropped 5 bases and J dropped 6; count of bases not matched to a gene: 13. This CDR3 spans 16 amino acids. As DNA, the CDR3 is TGCAGTGCTCTGACAGGGGGCGAATGGGTGGGTCAGCCCCAGCATTTT. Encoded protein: CSALTGGEWVGQPQHF.

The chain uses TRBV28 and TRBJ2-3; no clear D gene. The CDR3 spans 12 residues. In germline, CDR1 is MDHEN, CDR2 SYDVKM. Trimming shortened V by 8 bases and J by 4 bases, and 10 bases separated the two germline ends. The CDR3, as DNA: TGTGCCAGCCAACCCAGACCAGATACGCAGTATTTT. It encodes CASQPRPDTQYF.

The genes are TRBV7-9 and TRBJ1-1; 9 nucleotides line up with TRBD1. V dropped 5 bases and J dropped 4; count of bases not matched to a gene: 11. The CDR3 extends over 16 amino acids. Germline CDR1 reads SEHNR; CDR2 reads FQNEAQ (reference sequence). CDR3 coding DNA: TGTGCCAGCAGCGCTACCGGGACAGGGAGGGCCACTGAAGCTTTCTTT. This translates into CASSATGTGRATEAFF.

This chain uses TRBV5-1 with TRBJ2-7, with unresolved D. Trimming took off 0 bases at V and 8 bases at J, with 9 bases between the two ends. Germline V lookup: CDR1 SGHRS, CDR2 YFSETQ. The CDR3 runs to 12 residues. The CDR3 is CASSLESGQQYF. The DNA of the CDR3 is TGCGCCAGCAGCTTGGAATCCGGGCAGCAGTACTTC.

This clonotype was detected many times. The CDR3 protein is CASSEGDTQYF. CDR3 DNA sequence: TGTGCCAGCAGTGAAGGAGATACGCAGTATTTT. V usage is TRBV25-1 and J usage is TRBJ2-3; D ambiguous. CDR1 is MGHDK, CDR2 SYGVNS, per germline. The CDR3 is made up of 11 amino acids. Trimming stripped 2 bases from V and 5 bases from J, with 2 bases between.

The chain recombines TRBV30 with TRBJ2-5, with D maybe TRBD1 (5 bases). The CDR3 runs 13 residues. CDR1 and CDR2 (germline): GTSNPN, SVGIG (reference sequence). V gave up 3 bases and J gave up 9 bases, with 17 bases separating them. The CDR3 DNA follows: TGTGCCTGGAGCACTGGGGCCCCCCAGGCCCAGTACTTC. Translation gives CAWSTGAPQAQYF.

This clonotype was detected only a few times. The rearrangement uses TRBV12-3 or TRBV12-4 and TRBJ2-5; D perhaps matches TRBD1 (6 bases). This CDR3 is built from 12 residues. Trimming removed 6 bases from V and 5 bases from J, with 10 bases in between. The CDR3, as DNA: TGTGCCAGCAGCGGGGACATCGAGACCCAGTACTTC. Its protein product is CASSGDIETQYF.

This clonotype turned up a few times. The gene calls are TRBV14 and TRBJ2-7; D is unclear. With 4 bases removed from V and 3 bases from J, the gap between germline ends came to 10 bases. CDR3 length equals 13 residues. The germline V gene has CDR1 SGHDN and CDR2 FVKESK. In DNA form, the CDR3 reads TGTGCCAGCAGCCCCCCGGCAGTCTACGAGCAGTACTTC. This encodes CASSPPAVYEQYF.

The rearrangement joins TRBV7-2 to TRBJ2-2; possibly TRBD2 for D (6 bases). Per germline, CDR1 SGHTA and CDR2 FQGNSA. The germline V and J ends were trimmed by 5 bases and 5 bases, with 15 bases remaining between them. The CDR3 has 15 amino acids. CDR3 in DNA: TGTGCCAGCAGCCGTCAAGAGCGGGCTACCGGGGAGCTGTTTTTT. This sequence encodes CASSRQERATGELFF. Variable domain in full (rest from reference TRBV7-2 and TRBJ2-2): GAGVSQSPSNKVTEKGKDVELRCDPISGHTALYWYRQSLGQGLEFLIYFQGNSAPDKSGLPSDRFSAERTGGSVSTLTIQRTQQEDSAVYLCASSRQERATGELFFGEGSRLTVL.

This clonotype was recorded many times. The CDR3 is CASRDGLRSPLHF. CDR3 DNA sequence: TGTGCCAGCCGAGACGGGCTCAGGTCACCCCTCCACTTT. The chain links TRBV18 to TRBJ1-6; no firm D call. CDR3 size: 13 residues. The germline V and J ends were trimmed by 8 bases and 10 bases, with 15 bases remaining between them. Germline CDR1 is KGHSH and CDR2 is LQKENI.

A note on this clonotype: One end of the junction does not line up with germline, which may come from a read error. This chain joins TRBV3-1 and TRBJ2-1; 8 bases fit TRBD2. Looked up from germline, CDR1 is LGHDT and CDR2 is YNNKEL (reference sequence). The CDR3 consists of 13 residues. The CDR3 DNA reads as TGTGCCAGCAGCCAAGATGGCGGGGGGAGGGTAATCTTC. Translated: CASSQDGGGRVIF.

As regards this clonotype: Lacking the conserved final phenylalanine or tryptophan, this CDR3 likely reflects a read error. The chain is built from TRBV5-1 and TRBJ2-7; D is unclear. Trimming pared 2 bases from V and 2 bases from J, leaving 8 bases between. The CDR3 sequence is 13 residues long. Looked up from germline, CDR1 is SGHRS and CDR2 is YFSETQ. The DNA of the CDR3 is TGCGCCAGCAGCTTCGCCAGAACCTACGAGCAGTACTCC. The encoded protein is CASSFARTYEQYS.

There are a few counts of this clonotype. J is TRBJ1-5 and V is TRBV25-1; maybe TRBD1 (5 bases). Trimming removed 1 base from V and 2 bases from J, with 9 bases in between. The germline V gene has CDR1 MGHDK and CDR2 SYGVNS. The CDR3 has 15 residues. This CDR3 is CASSELGGGNQPQHF. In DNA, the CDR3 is TGTGCCAGCAGTGAATTAGGAGGGGGCAATCAGCCCCAGCATTTT.

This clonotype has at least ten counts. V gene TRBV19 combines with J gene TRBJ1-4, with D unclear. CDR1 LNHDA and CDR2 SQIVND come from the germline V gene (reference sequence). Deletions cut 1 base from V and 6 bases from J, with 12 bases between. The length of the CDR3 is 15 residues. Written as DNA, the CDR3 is TGTGCCAGTAGTATAGGTCGGGGAACGGATGAAAAACTGTTTTTT. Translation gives CASSIGRGTDEKLFF.

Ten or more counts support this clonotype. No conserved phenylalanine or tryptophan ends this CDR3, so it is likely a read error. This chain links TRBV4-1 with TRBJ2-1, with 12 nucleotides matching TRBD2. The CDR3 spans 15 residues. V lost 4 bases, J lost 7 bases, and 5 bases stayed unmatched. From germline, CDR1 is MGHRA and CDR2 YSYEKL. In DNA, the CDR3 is TGCGCCAGCAGCCCCGCCGGGACTAGCGGGAATGAGCAGTTCTTA. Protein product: CASSPAGTSGNEQFL.